Included here is one TCR beta chain sequence, with context. These data come from a study of graft-versus-host responses after intestinal transplantation. About the research overall: Recipients were given multivisceral, liver-intestinal, or isolated intestinal transplants.

The repertoire was sequenced with immunoSEQ multiplex PCR; TCRdb's copy has only in-frame clones and lacks some. Of about 40,000 clones listed, 91% are singletons. The receptor was derived from a human patient who received an intestinal transplant, so some T cells may come from the graft donor. The material was PBMCs, obtained around 320 days after intestinal transplant.

CDR3 nucleotides: TGCGCCAGCAGCTTGGTCGGAAAACGAGTCGGGATGGAGAACGAGCAGTACTTC. Its protein is CASSLVGKRVGMENEQYF. The genes are TRBV5-1 and TRBJ2-7, with a tentative D call TRBD2 (5 bases). The CDR3 totals 18 residues. Trimming shortened V by 0 bases and J by 5 bases, and 24 bases separated the two germline ends. CDR1 is SGHRS, CDR2 YFSETQ, per germline.